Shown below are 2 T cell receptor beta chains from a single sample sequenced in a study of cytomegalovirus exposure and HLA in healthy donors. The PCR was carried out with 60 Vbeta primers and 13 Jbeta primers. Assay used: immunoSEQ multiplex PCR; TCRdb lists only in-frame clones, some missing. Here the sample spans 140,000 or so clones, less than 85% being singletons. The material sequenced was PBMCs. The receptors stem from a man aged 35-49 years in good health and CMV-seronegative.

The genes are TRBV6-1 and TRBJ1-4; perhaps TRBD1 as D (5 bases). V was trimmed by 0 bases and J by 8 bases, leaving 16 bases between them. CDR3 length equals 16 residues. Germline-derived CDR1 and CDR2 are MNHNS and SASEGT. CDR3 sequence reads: CASSEALWQGNEKLFF. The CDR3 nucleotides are TGTGCCAGCAGTGAAGCGCTTTGGCAGGGCAACGAAAAACTGTTTTTT.

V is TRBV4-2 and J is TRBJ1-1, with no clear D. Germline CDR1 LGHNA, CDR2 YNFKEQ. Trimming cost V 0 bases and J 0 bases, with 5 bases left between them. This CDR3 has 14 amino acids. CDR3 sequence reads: CASSQDTVNTEAFF. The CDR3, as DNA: TGTGCCAGCAGCCAAGATACAGTGAACACTGAAGCTTTCTTT.